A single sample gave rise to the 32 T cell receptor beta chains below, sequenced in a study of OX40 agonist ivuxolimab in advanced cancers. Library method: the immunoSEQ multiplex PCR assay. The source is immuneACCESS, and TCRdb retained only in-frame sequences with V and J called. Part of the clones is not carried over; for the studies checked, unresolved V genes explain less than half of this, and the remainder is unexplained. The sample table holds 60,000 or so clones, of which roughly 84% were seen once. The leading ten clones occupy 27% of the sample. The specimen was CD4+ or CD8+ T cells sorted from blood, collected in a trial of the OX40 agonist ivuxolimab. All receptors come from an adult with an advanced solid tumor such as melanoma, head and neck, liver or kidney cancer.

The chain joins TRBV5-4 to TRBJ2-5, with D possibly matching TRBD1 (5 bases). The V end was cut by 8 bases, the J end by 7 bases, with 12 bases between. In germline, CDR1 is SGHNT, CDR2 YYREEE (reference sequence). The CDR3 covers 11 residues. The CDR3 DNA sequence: TGTGCCAGTGGACAATCCGGGACCCAGTACTTC. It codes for CASGQSGTQYF.

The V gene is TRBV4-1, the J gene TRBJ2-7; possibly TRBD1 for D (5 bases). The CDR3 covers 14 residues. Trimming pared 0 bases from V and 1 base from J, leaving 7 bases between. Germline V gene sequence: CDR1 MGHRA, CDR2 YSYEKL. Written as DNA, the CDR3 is TGCGCCAGCAGCCAAGAGAAGGGGTCCTACGAGCAGTACTTC. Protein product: CASSQEKGSYEQYF.

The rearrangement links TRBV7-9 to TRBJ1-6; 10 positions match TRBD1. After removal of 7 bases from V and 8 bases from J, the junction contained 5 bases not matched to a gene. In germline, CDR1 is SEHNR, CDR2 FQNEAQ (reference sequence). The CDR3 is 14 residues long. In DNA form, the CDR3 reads TGTGCCAGCACCCCGGGGACAGGGGATTCACCCCTCCACTTT. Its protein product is CASTPGTGDSPLHF.

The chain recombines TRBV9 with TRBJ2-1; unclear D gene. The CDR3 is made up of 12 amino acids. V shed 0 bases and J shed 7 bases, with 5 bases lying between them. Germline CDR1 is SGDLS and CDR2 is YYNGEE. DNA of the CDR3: TGTGCCAGCAGCGTAGCTATGAATGAGCAGTTCTTC. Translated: CASSVAMNEQFF.

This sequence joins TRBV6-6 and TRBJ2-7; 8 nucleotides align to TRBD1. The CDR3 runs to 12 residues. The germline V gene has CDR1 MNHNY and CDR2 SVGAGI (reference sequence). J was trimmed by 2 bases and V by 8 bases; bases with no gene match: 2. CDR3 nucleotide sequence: TGTGCCAGCTGGACAGGGACCTACGAGCAGTACTTC. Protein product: CASWTGTYEQYF.

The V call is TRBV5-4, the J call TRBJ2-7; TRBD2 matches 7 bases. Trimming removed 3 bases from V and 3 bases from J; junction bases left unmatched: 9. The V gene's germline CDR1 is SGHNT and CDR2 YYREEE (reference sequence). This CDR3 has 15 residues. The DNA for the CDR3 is TGTGCCAGCAGCTCCCTAAGGGGAGGGGTCTACGAGCAGTACTTC. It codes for CASSSLRGGVYEQYF.

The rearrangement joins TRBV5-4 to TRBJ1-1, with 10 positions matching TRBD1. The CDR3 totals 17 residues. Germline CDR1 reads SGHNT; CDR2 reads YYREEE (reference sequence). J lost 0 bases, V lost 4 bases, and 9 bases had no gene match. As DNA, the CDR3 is TGTGCCAGCAGCCAAGGGACAGGGGTCCCTATGAACACTGAAGCTTTCTTT. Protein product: CASSQGTGVPMNTEAFF.

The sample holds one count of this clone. The CDR3 spells CASSRDGDTNEKLFF. The DNA for the CDR3 is TGTGCCAGCTCACGCGATGGGGATACTAATGAAAAACTGTTTTTT. The V call is TRBV6-1, the J call TRBJ1-4; D uncertain. There are 15 residues in the CDR3. Germline CDR1 is MNHNS and CDR2 is SASEGT. V lost 8 bases and J 2 bases, leaving 15 bases between the germline ends.

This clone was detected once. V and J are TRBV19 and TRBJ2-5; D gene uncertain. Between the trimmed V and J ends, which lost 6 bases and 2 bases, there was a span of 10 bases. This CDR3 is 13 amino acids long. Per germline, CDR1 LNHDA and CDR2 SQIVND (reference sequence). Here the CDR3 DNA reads TGTGCCAGTAGCTGGAGCCTACAAGAGACCCAGTACTTC. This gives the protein CASSWSLQETQYF.

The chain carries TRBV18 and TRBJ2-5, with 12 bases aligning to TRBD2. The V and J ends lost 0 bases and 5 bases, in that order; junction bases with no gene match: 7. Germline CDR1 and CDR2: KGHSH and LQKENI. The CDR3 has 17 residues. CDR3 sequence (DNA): TGTGCCAGCTCACCACCGGCGACTAGCGGGGGCGGGGAGACCCAGTACTTC. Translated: CASSPPATSGGGETQYF.

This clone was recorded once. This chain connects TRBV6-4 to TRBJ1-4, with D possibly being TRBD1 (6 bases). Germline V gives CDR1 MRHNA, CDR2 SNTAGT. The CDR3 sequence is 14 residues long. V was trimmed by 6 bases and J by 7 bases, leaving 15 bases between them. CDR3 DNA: TGTGCCAGCAGCCAGGACAGCCAAAGTGAAAAACTGTTTTTT. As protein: CASSQDSQSEKLFF.

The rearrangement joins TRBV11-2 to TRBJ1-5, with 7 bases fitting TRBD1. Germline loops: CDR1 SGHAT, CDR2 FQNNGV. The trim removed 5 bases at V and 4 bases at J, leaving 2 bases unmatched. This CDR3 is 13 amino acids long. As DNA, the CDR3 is TGTGCCAGCAGCCCAGGGGGGAATCAGCCCCAGCATTTT. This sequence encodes CASSPGGNQPQHF.

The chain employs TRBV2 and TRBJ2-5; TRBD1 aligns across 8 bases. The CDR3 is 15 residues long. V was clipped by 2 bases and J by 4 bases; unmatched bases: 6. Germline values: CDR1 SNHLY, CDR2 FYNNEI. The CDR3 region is CASSENGQGGETQYF. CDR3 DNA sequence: TGTGCCAGCAGTGAAAATGGACAGGGAGGAGAGACCCAGTACTTC. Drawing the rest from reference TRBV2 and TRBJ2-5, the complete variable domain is EPEVTQTPSHQVTQMGQEVILRCVPISNHLYFYWYRQILGQKVEFLVSFYNNEISEKSEIFDDQFSVERPDGSNFTLKIRSTKLEDSAMYFCASSENGQGGETQYFGPGTRLLVL.

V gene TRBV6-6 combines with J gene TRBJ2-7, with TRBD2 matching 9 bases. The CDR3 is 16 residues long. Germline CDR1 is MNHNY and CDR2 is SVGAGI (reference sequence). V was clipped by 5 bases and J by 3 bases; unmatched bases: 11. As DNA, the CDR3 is TGTGCCAGCAGTCCTCCACCGAGCGGGGGGCGCTACGAGCAGTACTTC. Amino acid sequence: CASSPPPSGGRYEQYF.

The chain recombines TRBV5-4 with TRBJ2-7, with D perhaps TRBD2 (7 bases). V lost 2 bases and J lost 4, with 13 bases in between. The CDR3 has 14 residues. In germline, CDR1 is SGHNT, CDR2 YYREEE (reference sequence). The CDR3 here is CASSFEGGRYEQYF. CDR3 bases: TGTGCCAGCAGCTTTGAGGGGGGGAGATACGAGCAGTACTTC.

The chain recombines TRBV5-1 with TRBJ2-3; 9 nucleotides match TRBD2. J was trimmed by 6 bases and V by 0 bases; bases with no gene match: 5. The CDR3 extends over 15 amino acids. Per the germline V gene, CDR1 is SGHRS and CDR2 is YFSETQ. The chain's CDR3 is CASSLEGLAMDTQYF. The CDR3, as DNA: TGCGCCAGCAGCTTGGAGGGACTAGCTATGGATACGCAGTATTTT.

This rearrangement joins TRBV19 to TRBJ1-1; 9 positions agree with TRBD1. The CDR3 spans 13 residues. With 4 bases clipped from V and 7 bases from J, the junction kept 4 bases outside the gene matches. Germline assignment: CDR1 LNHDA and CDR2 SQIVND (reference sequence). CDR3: CASSTTGGIEAFF. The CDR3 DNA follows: TGTGCCAGTAGTACGACAGGGGGTATTGAAGCTTTCTTT.

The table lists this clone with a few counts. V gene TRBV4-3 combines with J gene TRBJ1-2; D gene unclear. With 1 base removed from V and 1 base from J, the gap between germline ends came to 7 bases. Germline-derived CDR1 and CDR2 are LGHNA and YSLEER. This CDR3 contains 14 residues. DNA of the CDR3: TGCGCCAGCAGCCAAGGTGGGAATAACTATGGCTACACCTTC. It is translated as CASSQGGNNYGYTF.

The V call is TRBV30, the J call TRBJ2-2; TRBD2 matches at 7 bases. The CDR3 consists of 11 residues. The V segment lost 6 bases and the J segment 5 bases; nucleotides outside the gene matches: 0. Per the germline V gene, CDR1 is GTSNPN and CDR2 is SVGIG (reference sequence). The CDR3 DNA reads TGTGCCTGCGGGGGGACCGGGGAGCTGTTTTTT. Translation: CACGGTGELFF.

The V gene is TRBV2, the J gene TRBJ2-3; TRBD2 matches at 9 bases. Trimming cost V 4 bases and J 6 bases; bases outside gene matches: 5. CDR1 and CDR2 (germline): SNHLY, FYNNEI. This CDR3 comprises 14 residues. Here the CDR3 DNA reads TGTGCCAGCAGTGGTCTAGCGGGGTATGATACGCAGTATTTT. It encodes CASSGLAGYDTQYF.

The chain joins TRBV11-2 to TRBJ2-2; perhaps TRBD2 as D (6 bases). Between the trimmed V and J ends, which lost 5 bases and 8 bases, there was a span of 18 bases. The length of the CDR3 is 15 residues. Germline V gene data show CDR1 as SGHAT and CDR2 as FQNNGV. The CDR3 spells CASSLRSGGMGELFF. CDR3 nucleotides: TGTGCCAGCAGCCTTCGTTCCGGGGGTATGGGGGAGCTGTTTTTT.

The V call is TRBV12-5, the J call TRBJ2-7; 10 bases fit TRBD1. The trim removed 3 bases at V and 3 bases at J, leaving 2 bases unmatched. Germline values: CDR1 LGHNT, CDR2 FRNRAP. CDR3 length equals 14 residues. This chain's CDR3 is CASGFGTGDYEQYF. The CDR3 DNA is TGTGCTAGTGGTTTTGGGACAGGGGACTACGAGCAGTACTTC.

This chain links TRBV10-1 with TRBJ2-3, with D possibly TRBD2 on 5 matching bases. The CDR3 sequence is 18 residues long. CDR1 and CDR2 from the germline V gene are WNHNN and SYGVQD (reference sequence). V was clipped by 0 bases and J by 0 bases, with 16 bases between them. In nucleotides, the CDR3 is TGCGCCAGCAGTGAGTCGACTCGGAGCGGATATAGCACAGATACGCAGTATTTT. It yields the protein CASSESTRSGYSTDTQYF.

For the CDR3, the DNA is TGTGCCAGCAGCGGGGACAGGGAGCGGCCGAGAAATGAGCAGTTCTTC. Protein product: CASSGDRERPRNEQFF. This chain links TRBV7-2 with TRBJ2-1; 9 bases align to TRBD1. CDR1 and CDR2 from the germline V gene are SGHTA and FQGNSA. This CDR3 region has 16 residues. With 5 bases clipped from V and 7 bases from J, the junction kept 12 bases outside the gene matches. Complete variable domain (other parts from reference TRBV7-2 and TRBJ2-1): GAGVSQSPSNKVTEKGKDVELRCDPISGHTALYWYRQSLGQGLEFLIYFQGNSAPDKSGLPSDRFSAERTGGSVSTLTIQRTQQEDSAVYLCASSGDRERPRNEQFFGPGTRLTVL.

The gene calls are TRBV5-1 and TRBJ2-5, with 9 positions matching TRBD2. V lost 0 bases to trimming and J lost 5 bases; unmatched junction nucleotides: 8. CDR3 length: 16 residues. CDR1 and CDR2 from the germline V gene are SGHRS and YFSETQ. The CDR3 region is CASSLAGSGSLETQYF. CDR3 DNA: TGCGCCAGCAGCTTGGCCGGTAGCGGGAGTTTGGAGACCCAGTACTTC.

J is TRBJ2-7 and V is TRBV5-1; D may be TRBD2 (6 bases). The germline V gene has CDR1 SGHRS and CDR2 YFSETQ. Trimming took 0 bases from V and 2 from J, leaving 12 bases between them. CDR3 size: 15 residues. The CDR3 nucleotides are TGCGCCAGCAGCTTGGCAGGGACTGAAGCCTACGAGCAGTACTTC. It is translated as CASSLAGTEAYEQYF.

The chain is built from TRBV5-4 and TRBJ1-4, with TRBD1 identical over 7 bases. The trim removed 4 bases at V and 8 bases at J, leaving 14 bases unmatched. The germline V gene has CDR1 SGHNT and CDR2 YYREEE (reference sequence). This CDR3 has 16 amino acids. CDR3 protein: CASSPDPAGGREKLFF. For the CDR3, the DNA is TGTGCCAGCAGCCCCGACCCGGCAGGGGGAAGGGAAAAACTGTTTTTT.

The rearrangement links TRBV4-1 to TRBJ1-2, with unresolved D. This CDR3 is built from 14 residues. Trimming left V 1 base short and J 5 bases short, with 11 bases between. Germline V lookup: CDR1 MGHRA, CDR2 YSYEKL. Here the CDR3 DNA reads TGCGCCAGCAGCCAAGGGGCAGTACTTTATGGCTACACCTTC. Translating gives CASSQGAVLYGYTF.

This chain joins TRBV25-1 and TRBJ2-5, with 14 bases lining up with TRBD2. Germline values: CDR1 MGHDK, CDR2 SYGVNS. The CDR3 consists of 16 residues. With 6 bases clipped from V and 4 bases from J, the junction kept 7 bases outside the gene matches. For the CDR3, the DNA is TGTGCCAGCAGCCAAGGGGGACTAGCGGGAGTAGAGACCCAGTACTTC. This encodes CASSQGGLAGVETQYF.

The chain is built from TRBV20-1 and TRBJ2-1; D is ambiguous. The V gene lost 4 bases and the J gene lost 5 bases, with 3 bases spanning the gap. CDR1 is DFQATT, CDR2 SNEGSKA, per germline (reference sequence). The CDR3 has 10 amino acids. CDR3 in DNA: TGCAGTGCTAAAAACAATGAGCAGTTCTTC. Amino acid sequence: CSAKNNEQFF.

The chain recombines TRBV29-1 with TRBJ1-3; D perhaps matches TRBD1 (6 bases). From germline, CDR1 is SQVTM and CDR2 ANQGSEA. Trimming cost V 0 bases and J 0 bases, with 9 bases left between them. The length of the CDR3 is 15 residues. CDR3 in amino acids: CSVEEGADSGNTIYF. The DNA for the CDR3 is TGCAGCGTTGAAGAGGGGGCGGACTCTGGAAACACCATATATTTT.

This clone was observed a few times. The CDR3 DNA reads as TGTGCCAGCAGCCAAACTCCGGCAGGGAGAAACACCATATATTTT. It yields the protein CASSQTPAGRNTIYF. The chain recombines TRBV14 with TRBJ1-3, with a tentative D call TRBD1 (5 bases). Trimming removed 2 bases from V and 5 bases from J, with 13 bases in between. This CDR3 comprises 15 residues. CDR1 is SGHDN, CDR2 FVKESK, per germline.